These T cell receptor beta chains were read from a single sample in a study of neoadjuvant anti-PD-1 for oral cavity cancer. TCRdb keeps only in-frame clones here, not all; method: immunoSEQ multiplex PCR. In the table there are over 10,000 clones, about two thirds of which are singletons. Sample: PBMCs, taken after nivolumab (anti-PD-1) treatment. These receptor sequences come from a person between 40 and 79 years old with oral cavity squamous cell carcinoma. The CDR3 runs from the conserved cysteine through the conserved F or W. The D gene is left open where the match is weak. The size of a clone is reported for some rows only, either as once, few or many, or as a class for expanded clones.

j_gene,abundance,v_gene,d_gene,CDR3aa,CDR3nt
TRBJ1-1,.,TRBV6-1,TRBD1,CASYGWGTGDTEAFF,TGTGCCAGCTACGGATGGGGGACAGGGGACACTGAAGCTTTCTTT
TRBJ2-3,.,TRBV4-1,.,CASSRPGREITDTQYF,TGCGCCAGCAGCCGCCCGGGACGGGAGATCACAGATACGCAGTATTTT
TRBJ2-2,few,TRBV10-1,TRBD1,CASSDSYRGSKSGTGELFF,TGCGCCAGCAGTGATTCGTACAGGGGGTCGAAAAGTGGGACCGGGGAGCTGTTTTTT
TRBJ1-1,.,TRBV5-6,.,CASSFLGMNTEAFF,TGTGCCAGCAGCTTTCTCGGGATGAACACTGAAGCTTTCTTT
TRBJ2-3,.,TRBV10-1,.,CASSEFAARVDTQYF,TGCGCCAGCAGTGAGTTTGCGGCCCGGGTAGATACGCAGTATTTT
TRBJ1-3,.,TRBV7-9,.,CASSLGPSGNTIYF,TGTGCCAGCAGCTTAGGGCCCTCTGGAAACACCATATATTTT
TRBJ1-1,.,TRBV28,.,CASRNQQTRGAFF,TGTGCCAGCAGAAACCAACAAACCCGTGGGGCTTTCTTT
TRBJ2-3,.,TRBV7-6,TRBD2,CASSPGLAGVRADTQYF,TGTGCCAGCAGCCCGGGACTAGCGGGAGTGCGTGCAGATACGCAGTATTTT
TRBJ2-1,.,TRBV5-1,TRBD2,CASSLRAGGQDEQFF,TGCGCCAGCAGCTTGAGAGCGGGGGGGCAGGATGAGCAGTTCTTC
TRBJ2-1,.,TRBV5-1,.,CASSLGHNSYNEQFF,TGCGCCAGCAGCTTGGGGCATAACTCCTACAATGAGCAGTTCTTC
TRBJ1-5,.,TRBV11-2,.,CASSSLAGLGQPQHF,TGTGCCAGCAGCTCACTGGCCGGCCTTGGCCAGCCCCAGCATTTT